The T cell receptor (beta chain) described here comes from a study of T cell repertoires in cytomegalovirus infection. TCRdb analysed the reads with MiXCR anew, one entry per CDR3 protein. The table records around 530,000 distinct CDR3 sequences, less than 30% of them present only once. The V and J ends lost 4 bases and 9 bases, in that order; junction bases with no gene match: 6. This CDR3 region has 13 residues. Germline CDR1 SGHTA, CDR2 FQGNSA. This clonotype was detected many times. This TCR was sampled from a human donor in good health (CMV status not recorded). Some clones in this sample may be carry-over from other donors' samples. The source material was PBMCs. The rearrangement links TRBV7-2 to TRBJ1-2; 9 bases match TRBD1. In DNA, the CDR3 is TGTGCCAGCAGCTCTCCGGGACAGGGTCGCTACACCTTC. Its translation is CASSSPGQGRYTF.